Included here is one TCR beta chain sequence, with context. Its antigen is undetermined. This entry comes from a study of CD4 T cells in relation to SARS-CoV-2 and coronaviruses. V lost 7 bases and J lost 6, with 13 bases in between. CDR3 length: 13 residues. CDR1 and CDR2 from the germline V gene are SQVTM and ANQGSEA. Naive and memory CD4+ T cells were separated from cryopreserved PBMCs. Sorted naive or memory CD4+ cells met CEF peptides for 9 to 11 days. CEF-cultured naive and memory CD4+ T cell DNA got survey-level sequencing. Profiling relied on immunoSEQ multiplex PCR, and the TCRdb table lists in-frame clones only, not all of them. Altogether approximately 31,000 clones are present, around three quarters being singletons, with the ten largest covering 3.4%.

This chain connects TRBV29-1 to TRBJ1-6; D is unclear. What was sequenced was memory CD4+ T cells from PBMCs, cultured in vitro. The receptor comes from an adult with COVID-19. The CDR3 loop reads CSATAGVNSPLHF. CDR3 DNA sequence: TGCAGCGCCACCGCCGGGGTTAATTCACCCCTCCACTTT.